This TCR beta chain was identified in a study of spatial heterogeneity in lung cancer (dated by TCRdb to 2018 to 2020). Describing the broader study: Beta-chain transcripts were consistently detected in greater numbers than alpha-chain transcripts, which likely reflected higher beta-chain transcript abundance. In non-small cell lung cancer, the study made a quantitative comparison of TCR alpha and beta repertoires among multiple tumor regions, matched nontumor lung and blood. In the raw uncorrected reads, each unique combination of TCR and UMI appeared more than ten times on average. Both alpha and beta chains were TCR-sequenced in about 240 tumor regions, 64 matched nontumor lung samples and approximately 50 PBMC samples obtained at surgery. Nonsynonymous mutation counts, determined by whole-exome sequencing of tumor tissue, were related to features of the TCR repertoire.

The label giving this sample's time point can be read as: sample taken at primary tumor resection. Whole RNA extracted from tumor and nontumor lung tissue, or from cryopreserved PBMC samples, was used for TCR sequencing without cell sorting. Donors were 72 patients with early-stage, untreated non-small cell lung cancer from the lung TRACERx cohort. Patients were selected for TCR sequencing only if sufficient RNA was available from at least two tumor regions. The CDR3 has 12 amino acids, counting the end cysteine and phenylalanine. Solely the CDR3 DNA is kept, with 36 bases framed from the first base. V is reduced by 1 base and J by 11 bases, leaving a spacing of 11 bases between them. The germline V gene yields MGHDK for CDR1 and SYGVNS for CDR2. What the study reported, not specific to this receptor: Confirming at a functional level the hypothesis that regional TCRs recognize regional mutations was considered to require additional single-cell paired TCR alpha and beta sequencing. Ubiquitous expanded tumor TCRs were found in blood more often at tumor resection than at routine follow-up.

Library preparation used 5' RACE. The instrument given in TCRdb is NextSeq 500. The TCR library protocol attached a unique molecular identifier to each TCR cDNA molecule to allow correction of PCR and sequencing errors. The published analysis was carried out like this. Decombinator tools were used for TCR identification, UMI-based error correction and CDR3 extraction. Expanded TCRs were defined as those above a frequency of 2 per 1,000, corresponding to the top 1% of the tumor frequency distribution. Renyi diversity was calculated using the R vegan package after each repertoire was subsampled 100 times to 5,000 TCRs. CDR3 similarity networks were built from amino acid triplet string-kernel similarity, with CDR3s being connected when pairwise similarity was above 0.82. TCRdb reanalyzed the raw reads on its own, using fastp at Q25 for trimming and MiXCR for clone calling, and kept in-frame beta chains. A single entry per CDR3 protein holds the most common genes and DNA from its merged rows. In this record, the V and J calls reflect TCRdb's handling and not the investigators' own analysis. This sample is represented by tens of thousands of distinct CDR3 sequences; over 9.5% of them were singletons. The ten largest clones take up 4.5% to 5.5% of the sample.

In regard to this clonotype: It lacks a known antigen. It has no much larger one-base neighbor in the sample; base qualities were not kept.

The receptor was isolated from a male donor with early-stage non-small cell lung cancer. Sequenced material: PBMCs, taken at surgery. The sequence links TRBV25-1 to TRBJ1-1; the D gene cannot be named for sure. The nucleotides read TGTGCCAGCAGTGAATCGACCGCCGCGGCTTTCTTT. Translated, it reads CASSESTAAAFF.